The text below deals with one T cell receptor beta chain. Possible read error: a much larger clone is one base away. The data originate from a study of molecular identifiers for immune sequencing clone quantification. Overall study: Five portions were made in replicates from RNA of around 20,000 or 100,000 naive CD8 cells, and four underwent sequencing.

From the PCR reads, TCRdb called clonotypes with MiXCR, one entry per CDR3 protein. The table records over 600,000 distinct CDR3 sequences, 15% to 20% of them present only once. The germline V gene encodes CDR1 SGHTA and CDR2 FQGNSA. The CDR3 is made up of 13 amino acids. The origin of this receptor is a human donor in good health. Some libraries in this study had Jurkat cell RNA spiked in. The chain links TRBV7-2 to TRBJ1-2; D uncertain. The sample consisted of naive CD8+ T cells from blood, with Jurkat cell RNA spiked in. Subset given: FACS-sorted CD8+CD4-CCR7+CD45RA+ naive T cells. The CDR3, as DNA: TGTGGCAGCAGGATCCGGGAAGCCTATGGCTACACCTTC. Residues: CGSRIREAYGYTF.